This TCR beta chain was sequenced for a study of control samples from healthy donors and cancer patients. TCRdb's table, derived via immunoSEQ multiplex PCR, lists solely in-frame clones and lacks some. This table holds roughly 70,000 clones, 75% to 90% found once. The CDR3 is made up of 13 amino acids. Germline V gene sequence: CDR1 MNHEY, CDR2 SMNVEV (reference sequence). The V end was cut by 6 bases, the J end by 7 bases, with 15 bases between. This chain links TRBV27 with TRBJ1-1; possibly TRBD1 for D (6 bases). What was sequenced was blood. The source of this sequence is a man aged 45-65 years in good health. CDR3 in DNA: TGTGCCAGCAGCCCCTGGGGGCGCGATGAAGCTTTCTTT. Translation gives CASSPWGRDEAFF.